A single sample is the source of the 2 T cell receptor beta chains below, sequenced in a study of T cell responses to AZD1222 COVID-19 vaccine. Data came from immunoSEQ multiplex PCR; TCRdb stores just in-frame clones and leaves some out. Among around 140,000 clones listed, approximately 90% were seen once. The sample was peripheral blood, taken on day 0 of AZD1222 vaccination. These receptors originate from an adult in good health.

This chain links TRBV19 with TRBJ1-5, with unresolved D. V was clipped by 7 bases and J by 0 bases, with 13 bases between them. Looked up from germline, CDR1 is LNHDA and CDR2 is SQIVND (reference sequence). The CDR3 has 15 residues. The CDR3 here is CASTGLMHSNQPQHF. DNA of the CDR3: TGTGCCAGTACTGGGTTGATGCATAGCAATCAGCCCCAGCATTTT.

CDR3 residues: CASRGGNTEAFF. In DNA form, the CDR3 reads TGTGCCAGCAGGGGGGGCAACACTGAAGCTTTCTTT. This chain connects TRBV2 to TRBJ1-1; D may be TRBD1 (6 bases). CDR3 length: 12 residues. Per germline, CDR1 SNHLY and CDR2 FYNNEI. V gave up 6 bases and J gave up 2 bases, with 7 bases separating them.